A selection of T cell receptor beta chains follows, all from one sample in a study of identical twins. TCRdb called the 5' RACE reads again in MiXCR, with one record for every CDR3 protein. The table has around 250,000 distinct CDR3 sequences, about 13% seen once; the top ten hold under 4.5%. These data were also filed under a second study, of yellow fever vaccine responses in identical twins.

The sequenced sample was memory (CD45RO+) T cells sorted from blood. The origin of the receptors is a woman aged 18-29 years in good health. Both conserved end residues are trimmed from each CDR3.

j_call v_call cdr3_aa
TRBJ2-2 TRBV4-2 ASSQDVGGGAGELF
TRBJ2-5 TRBV20-1 SARASGRLETQY
TRBJ2-7 TRBV20-1 SAPGGGAVYEQY
TRBJ2-7 TRBV29-1 SVEGDPGTGSYEQY
TRBJ2-2 TRBV7-9 ASSLRVENTGELF
TRBJ2-7 TRBV9 ASSVGGGLAFPEQY
TRBJ1-5 TRBV6-1 ASSDNFDQPQH
TRBJ2-3 TRBV4-2 ASSQDPSGTGTDTQY
TRBJ2-1 TRBV5-1 ASSPTARFFRERSHEQF
TRBJ2-1 TRBV29-1 SVNSGSSPGAEQF
TRBJ2-2 TRBV6-1 ASSLTSLGAGELF
TRBJ2-5 TRBV24-1 ATSVSGSGQAGQETQY
TRBJ1-5 TRBV4-2 ASSQGTSSNQPQH
TRBJ2-2 TRBV7-9 ASSLEFQVGELF
TRBJ2-3 TRBV5-1 ASSQGDSRTDTQY
TRBJ2-2 TRBV18 ASSPDSGANTGELF
TRBJ2-7 TRBV6-2/TRBV6-3 ASSSRVEEQY
TRBJ1-5 TRBV6-2/TRBV6-3 ASSKGTGLRENQPQH
TRBJ2-2 TRBV5-1 ASSRGGLEHTGELF
TRBJ1-6 TRBV20-1 SARAKGAPNSPLH
TRBJ1-6 TRBV10-3 ATIGGFDSPLH
TRBJ2-3 TRBV28 ASSTRRDTQY
TRBJ2-5 TRBV7-7 ASSPLRGEGTQY
TRBJ2-1 TRBV6-1 ASFTSTIYNEQF
TRBJ2-3 TRBV7-9 ASRTDRGLTDTQY